The next 8 T cell receptor beta chains were all read from a single sample in a study of siplizumab effects on memory and regulatory T cells. TCRdb's copy holds only in-frame clones and misses some; the assay was immunoSEQ multiplex PCR. The data contain around 58,000 clones, less than 85% of them singletons. Material for sequencing was memory CD4+ T cells sorted from blood. These receptors were obtained from a human donor in good health.

The chain couples TRBV6-1 to TRBJ1-4, with 7 bases identical to TRBD1. The CDR3 spans 16 residues. Germline values: CDR1 MNHNS, CDR2 SASEGT. Unmatched junction bases numbered 4, after V lost 3 bases and J lost 0 bases. The CDR3 protein is CASSERQGATNEKLFF. CDR3 bases: TGTGCCAGCAGTGAGCGCCAGGGGGCAACTAATGAAAAACTGTTTTTT.

The chain joins TRBV18 to TRBJ1-2; 12 nucleotides match TRBD1. V lost 3 bases, J lost 8 bases, and 7 bases stayed unmatched. This CDR3 region has 15 residues. Germline lookup yields CDR1 KGHSH and CDR2 LQKENI. The DNA of the CDR3 is TGTGCCAGCTCACCGGGACAGGGGGCGGGCGTCGGCTACACCTTC. This codes for CASSPGQGAGVGYTF.

This clone was detected only once. The chain is built from TRBV5-4 and TRBJ1-1; maybe TRBD1 (5 bases). CDR3 length: 15 amino acids. CDR1 is SGHNT and CDR2 is YYREEE in the germline V gene (reference sequence). V lost 4 bases and J lost 1, with 14 bases in between. Here the CDR3 DNA reads TGTGCCAGCAGCACCTCCAGGGCAGGGAACACTGAAGCTTTCTTT. Its protein product is CASSTSRAGNTEAFF.

The chain combines TRBV5-1 with TRBJ1-2, with D tentatively TRBD1 (6 bases). V shed 4 bases and J shed 7 bases, with 17 bases lying between them. Germline lookup yields CDR1 SGHRS and CDR2 YFSETQ. The CDR3 covers 14 residues. In DNA, the CDR3 is TGCGCCAGCAGCCCAGCGAGGGGGGACGGTGGCTACACCTTC. Translated: CASSPARGDGGYTF.

Here the CDR3 reads CASSKTSGDSTDTQYF. The DNA for the CDR3 is TGCGCCAGCAGCAAGACTAGCGGGGACTCCACAGATACGCAGTATTTT. The chain uses TRBV5-1 and TRBJ2-3, with 11 nucleotides matching TRBD2. The CDR3 is made up of 16 amino acids. J lost 2 bases, V lost 4 bases, and 6 bases had no gene match. The germline V gene has CDR1 SGHRS and CDR2 YFSETQ.

The chain uses TRBV25-1 and TRBJ2-5; D possibly corresponds to TRBD1 (7 bases). The CDR3 spans 15 residues. In germline, CDR1 is MGHDK, CDR2 SYGVNS. Trimming stripped 6 bases from V and 5 bases from J, with 19 bases between. CDR3 coding DNA: TGTGCCAGCAGCCCCTTCCAGGGGGGATGGGAGACCCAGTACTTC. Translating it yields CASSPFQGGWETQYF.

The V call is TRBV5-1, the J call TRBJ1-4; D is unclear. Between the trimmed V and J ends, which lost 5 bases and 5 bases, there was a span of 19 bases. This CDR3 is 16 amino acids long. Germline V CDR1 and CDR2: SGHRS, YFSETQ. The CDR3 reads CASSYSELGSNEKLFF. The CDR3 DNA is TGCGCCAGCAGTTACTCCGAACTTGGCTCGAATGAAAAACTGTTTTTT.

The V and J genes are TRBV6-6 and TRBJ1-2; tentative D call: TRBD1 (6 bases). Between the trimmed V and J ends, which lost 6 bases and 3 bases, there was a span of 14 bases. The CDR3 is 14 residues long. Germline loops: CDR1 MNHNY, CDR2 SVGAGI (reference sequence). CDR3 loop: CASSLAGADYGYTF. The CDR3 nucleotides are TGTGCCAGCAGCCTGGCAGGGGCGGACTATGGCTACACCTTC.